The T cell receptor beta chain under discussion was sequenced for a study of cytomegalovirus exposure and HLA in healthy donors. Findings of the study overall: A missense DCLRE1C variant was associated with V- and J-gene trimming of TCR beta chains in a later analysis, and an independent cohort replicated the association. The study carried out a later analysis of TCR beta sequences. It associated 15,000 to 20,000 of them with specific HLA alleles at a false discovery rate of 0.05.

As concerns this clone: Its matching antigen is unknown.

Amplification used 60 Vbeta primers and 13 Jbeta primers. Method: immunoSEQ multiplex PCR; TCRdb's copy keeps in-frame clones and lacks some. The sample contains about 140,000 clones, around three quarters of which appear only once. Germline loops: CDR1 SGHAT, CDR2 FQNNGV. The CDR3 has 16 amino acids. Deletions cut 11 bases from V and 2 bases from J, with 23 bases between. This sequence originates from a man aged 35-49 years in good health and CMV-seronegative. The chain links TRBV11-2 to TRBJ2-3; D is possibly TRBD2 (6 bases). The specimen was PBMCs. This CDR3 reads CASSRGEGGDTDTQYF. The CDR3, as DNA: TGTGCCTCCTCCCGGGGTGAGGGAGGTGACACAGATACGCAGTATTTT.